These 14 T cell receptor beta chains were sequenced from one sample in a study of spatial heterogeneity in lung cancer. TCRdb redid the calling of the 5' RACE reads with MiXCR, one entry per CDR3 protein. The sample yields about 26,000 distinct CDR3 sequences, roughly 13% seen once. Time point meaning: sample taken at primary tumor resection. The authors sequenced whole RNA from tumor, nontumor lung or frozen PBMC without sorting. The sample consisted of PBMCs, taken at surgery. All receptors derive from a female donor with early-stage non-small cell lung cancer.

The sample holds many counts of this clonotype. This chain links TRBV28 with TRBJ2-6; TRBD2 is a possible D gene (6 bases). The germline V and J ends were trimmed by 10 bases and 4 bases, with 14 bases remaining between them. Germline CDR1 MDHEN, CDR2 SYDVKM. The CDR3 loop spans 14 amino acids. The CDR3 protein is CAISQGLGANVLTF. CDR3 coding DNA: TGTGCCATTTCCCAGGGACTCGGGGCCAACGTCCTGACTTTC.

This clonotype was recorded many times. V and J are TRBV3-1 and TRBJ1-1, with 8 positions matching TRBD1. The J segment lost 5 bases and the V segment lost 4 bases, leaving 6 bases of the junction unmatched. This CDR3 is built from 14 residues. Germline values: CDR1 LGHDT, CDR2 YNNKEL (reference sequence). The CDR3 spells CASSPDRVGTEAFF. The DNA for the CDR3 is TGTGCCAGCAGCCCGGACAGGGTAGGGACTGAAGCTTTCTTT. The full variable domain, its missing parts supplied by reference TRBV3-1 and TRBJ1-1, is DTAVSQTPKYLVTQMGNDKSIKCEQNLGHDTMYWYKQDSKKFLKIMFSYNNKELIINETVPNRFSPKSPDKAHLNLHINSLELGDSAVYFCASSPDRVGTEAFFGQGTRLTVV.

This clonotype was observed at least ten times. This chain joins TRBV7-7 and TRBJ2-5; 7 bases align to TRBD2. Trimming at V came to 0 bases and at J to 2 bases, leaving 3 bases not matched to a gene. CDR3 length equals 15 residues. In germline, CDR1 is SSHAT, CDR2 FNYEAQ (reference sequence). The CDR3 sequence: CASSLAGGRQETQYF. CDR3 in DNA: TGTGCCAGCAGCTTAGCGGGAGGGAGGCAAGAGACCCAGTACTTC.

Ten or more counts support this clonotype. The V call is TRBV21-1, the J call TRBJ1-2; TRBD1, the D gene given by the table, was not confirmed from the DNA. TRBV21-1 is reported as a pseudogene. The CDR3 length is 13 residues. CDR3 DNA: TGTGCCAGCAGCCAGACAGGAGATAGTAGCTACACCTTC. It translates to CASSQTGDSSYTF.

The rearrangement uses TRBV11-1 and TRBJ1-4; D uncertain. Trimming stripped 5 bases from V and 9 bases from J, with 7 bases between. The CDR3 totals 11 residues. Germline V gene data show CDR1 as SGHAT and CDR2 as FQDESV (reference sequence). The CDR3 reads CASSKDQKLFF. The CDR3 DNA is TGTGCCAGCAGCAAGGACCAAAAACTGTTTTTT.

This clonotype was detected ten times or more. The gene calls are TRBV6-6 and TRBJ1-5; D might be TRBD1 (5 bases). Germline assignment: CDR1 MNHNY and CDR2 SVGAGI (reference sequence). The V gene lost 6 bases and the J gene lost 1 base, with 7 bases spanning the gap. The CDR3 sequence is 13 residues long. CDR3 bases: TGTGCCAGCAGGGGGGACAGCAATCAGCCCCAGCATTTT. Amino acid sequence: CASRGDSNQPQHF.

This clonotype was picked up many times. This chain connects TRBV19 to TRBJ1-5, with unresolved D. CDR3 length: 13 residues. V shed 5 bases and J shed 2 bases, with 7 bases lying between them. The V gene's germline CDR1 is LNHDA and CDR2 SQIVND (reference sequence). Written as DNA, the CDR3 is TGTGCCAGTAGTCCGGACCGCAATCAGCCCCAGCATTTT. It specifies CASSPDRNQPQHF.

In DNA form, the CDR3 reads TGTGCCAGCAGCTATCCCGGATCCACAGATACGCAGTATTTT. Protein: CASSYPGSTDTQYF. V usage is TRBV7-9 and J usage is TRBJ2-3; no reliable D call. Looked up from germline, CDR1 is SEHNR and CDR2 is FQNEAQ (reference sequence). Trimming pared 4 bases from V and 2 bases from J, leaving 10 bases between. The CDR3 is 14 amino acids.

Many counts were recorded for this clonotype. CDR3 region: CASRPAGTGRSDEQYF. For the CDR3, the DNA is TGTGCCAGCAGGCCAGCCGGGACAGGGCGTTCCGACGAGCAGTACTTC. V gene TRBV12-3 or TRBV12-4 combines with J gene TRBJ2-7; 9 bases match TRBD1. The CDR3 is made up of 16 amino acids. J gave up 5 bases and V 6 bases, and 14 bases lay outside the gene matches.

The rearrangement links TRBV12-3 or TRBV12-4 to TRBJ2-7, with TRBD1 matching over 7 bases. The CDR3 runs 11 residues. J lost 7 bases, V lost 6 bases, and 3 bases had no gene match. The CDR3 is CASSTGVEQYF. The CDR3 DNA follows: TGTGCCAGCAGCACAGGGGTAGAGCAGTACTTC.

This clonotype was counted ten times or more. V gene TRBV4-1 combines with J gene TRBJ2-7; D is possibly TRBD2 (5 bases). V lost 2 bases and J lost 4, with 12 bases in between. The CDR3 length is 14 residues. In germline, CDR1 is MGHRA, CDR2 YSYEKL. The CDR3 nucleotides read TGCGCCAGCAGCCAAACCAGCGGACGGTACGAGCAGTACTTC. Its protein product is CASSQTSGRYEQYF.

This clonotype was seen more than once but under ten times. The J gene is TRBJ2-4, the V gene TRBV29-1; a possible D gene is TRBD2 (7 bases). The germline gives CDR1 SQVTM, CDR2 ANQGSEA. Deletions cut 7 bases from V and 5 bases from J, with 15 bases between. The CDR3 totals 13 residues. CDR3 in amino acids: CSAREGGQNIQYF. The CDR3 nucleotides are TGCAGCGCAAGGGAGGGGGGCCAAAACATTCAGTACTTC.

This clonotype came up many times. CDR3 residues: CASGLVTSGGFETQYF. The DNA of the CDR3 is TGTGCTAGTGGTTTGGTAACCAGCGGGGGTTTTGAGACCCAGTACTTC. This chain links TRBV12-5 with TRBJ2-5; 8 bases fit TRBD2. CDR1 is LGHNT, CDR2 FRNRAP, per germline. CDR3 size: 16 residues. The V and J ends lost 0 bases and 5 bases, in that order; junction bases with no gene match: 8.

The chain employs TRBV4-2 and TRBJ2-5, with TRBD2 matching over 16 bases. The V segment lost 3 bases and the J segment 5 bases; nucleotides outside the gene matches: 12. Per germline, CDR1 LGHNA and CDR2 YNFKEQ. CDR3 length: 19 residues. CDR3 loop: CASSQPGTSGRGSEETQYF. The CDR3 DNA reads TGTGCCAGCAGCCAGCCCGGGACTAGCGGGAGGGGAAGCGAGGAGACCCAGTACTTC.